This T cell receptor beta chain was identified in a study of T cell repertoires in cytomegalovirus infection. For the study at large: CMV epitopes used comprised recently identified HLA-C-restricted ones and well-studied HLA-B-restricted ones. Indications came from public TCR beta signatures; they pointed to CMV infection and to a matching HLA type. Study-level findings and limits: Ex vivo responses were dominated by HLA-C-restricted CMV-specific TCR beta clonotypes. Summed frequency of shared TCR beta families picked out CMV carriers who also had the relevant HLA.

Via MiXCR, TCRdb re-called the reads, giving one row per CDR3 protein. Of hundreds of thousands of distinct CDR3 sequences listed, 29% were seen once; the top ten hold about 19%. This clonotype showed up just once. The target antigen is unknown. V was pared by 6 bases and J by 1 base, with 15 bases between. The CDR3 covers 14 residues. CDR1 and CDR2 (germline): DFQATT, SNEGSKA (reference sequence). The chain has TRBV20-1 and TRBJ1-1; D gene unclear. The receptor comes from a human donor in good health (CMV status not recorded). Some clones in this sample may be carry-over from other donors' samples. The source was cultured PBMCs, collected from culture after CMV antigen stimulation. CDR3 in DNA: TGCAGTGCCAAGCGGGGAGAAGGGAACACTGAAGCTTTCTTT. This encodes CSAKRGEGNTEAFF.